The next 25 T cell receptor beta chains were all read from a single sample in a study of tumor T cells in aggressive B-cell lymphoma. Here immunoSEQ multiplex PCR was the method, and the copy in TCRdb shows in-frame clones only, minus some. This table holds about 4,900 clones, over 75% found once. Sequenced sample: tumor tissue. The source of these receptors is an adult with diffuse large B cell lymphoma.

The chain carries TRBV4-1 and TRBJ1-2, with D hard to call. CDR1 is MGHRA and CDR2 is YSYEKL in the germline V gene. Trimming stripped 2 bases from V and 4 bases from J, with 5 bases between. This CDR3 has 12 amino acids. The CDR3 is CASSQNSYGYTF. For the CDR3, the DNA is TGCGCCAGCAGCCAAAACAGCTATGGCTACACCTTC.

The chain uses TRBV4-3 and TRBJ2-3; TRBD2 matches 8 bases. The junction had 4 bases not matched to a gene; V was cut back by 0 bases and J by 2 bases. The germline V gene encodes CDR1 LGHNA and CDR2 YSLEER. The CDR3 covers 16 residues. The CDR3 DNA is TGCGCCAGCAGCCAAGATCAGCGGGGGCCCACAGATACGCAGTATTTT. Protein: CASSQDQRGPTDTQYF.

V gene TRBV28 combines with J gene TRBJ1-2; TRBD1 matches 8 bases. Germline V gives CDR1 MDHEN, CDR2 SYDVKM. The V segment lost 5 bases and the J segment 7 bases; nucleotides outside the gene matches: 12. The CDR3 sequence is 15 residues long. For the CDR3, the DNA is TGTGCCAGCAGTCCAGGACAGGGTAACCCCTCTGGCTACACCTTC. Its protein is CASSPGQGNPSGYTF.

CDR3 region: CASSIGDSPYSNQPQHF. For the CDR3, the DNA is TGTGCCAGTAGTATAGGGGACAGTCCCTATAGCAATCAGCCCCAGCATTTT. The rearrangement uses TRBV19 and TRBJ1-5; 7 bases agree with TRBD1. V dropped 1 base and J dropped 0; count of bases not matched to a gene: 6. This CDR3 region has 17 residues. CDR1 and CDR2 from the germline V gene are LNHDA and SQIVND (reference sequence). The full variable domain, its missing parts supplied by reference TRBV19 and TRBJ1-5, is DGGITQSPKYLFRKEGQNVTLSCEQNLNHDAMYWYRQDPGQGLRLIYYSQIVNDFQKGDIAEGYSVSREKKESFPLTVTSAQKNPTAFYLCASSIGDSPYSNQPQHFGDGTRLSIL.

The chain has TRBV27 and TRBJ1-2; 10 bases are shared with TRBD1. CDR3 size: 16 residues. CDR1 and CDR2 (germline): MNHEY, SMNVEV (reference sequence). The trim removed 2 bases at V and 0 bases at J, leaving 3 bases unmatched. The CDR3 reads CASSLEGQGPNYGYTF. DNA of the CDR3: TGTGCCAGCAGTTTAGAGGGACAGGGGCCTAACTATGGCTACACCTTC.

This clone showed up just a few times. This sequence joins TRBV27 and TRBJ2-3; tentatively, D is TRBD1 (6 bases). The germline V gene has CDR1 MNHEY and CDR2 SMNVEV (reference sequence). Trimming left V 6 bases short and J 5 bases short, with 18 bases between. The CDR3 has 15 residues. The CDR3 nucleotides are TGTGCCAGCAGCCCCAGGGGCAGGGTCCGAGATACGCAGTATTTT. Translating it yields CASSPRGRVRDTQYF.

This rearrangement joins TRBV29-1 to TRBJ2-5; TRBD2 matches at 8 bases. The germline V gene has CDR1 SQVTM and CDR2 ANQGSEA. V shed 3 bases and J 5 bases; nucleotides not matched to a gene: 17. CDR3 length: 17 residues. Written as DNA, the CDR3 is TGCAGCGTTGAGCACCCCGACTACGGGGGGGGCCTGGAGACCCAGTACTTC. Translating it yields CSVEHPDYGGGLETQYF.

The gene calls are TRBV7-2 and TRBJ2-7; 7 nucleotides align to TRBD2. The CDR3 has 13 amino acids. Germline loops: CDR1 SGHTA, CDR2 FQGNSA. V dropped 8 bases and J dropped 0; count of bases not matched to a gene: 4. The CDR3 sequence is CASSPGGSYEQYF. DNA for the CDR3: TGTGCCAGCTCACCGGGGGGCTCCTACGAGCAGTACTTC.

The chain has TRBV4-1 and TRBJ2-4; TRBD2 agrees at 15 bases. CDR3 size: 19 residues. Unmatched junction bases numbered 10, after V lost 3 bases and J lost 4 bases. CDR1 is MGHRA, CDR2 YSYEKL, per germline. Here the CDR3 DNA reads TGCGCCAGCAGCCAGGGGAAACCGGGACTAGCGGGGGGTAAAAACATTCAGTACTTC. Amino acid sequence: CASSQGKPGLAGGKNIQYF.

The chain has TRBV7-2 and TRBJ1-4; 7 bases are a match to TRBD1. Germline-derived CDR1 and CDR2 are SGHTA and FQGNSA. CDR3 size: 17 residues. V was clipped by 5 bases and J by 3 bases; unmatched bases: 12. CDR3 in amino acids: CASSRWAGGLSNEKLFF. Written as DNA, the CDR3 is TGTGCCAGCAGCCGGTGGGCAGGGGGTCTTTCTAATGAAAAACTGTTTTTT.

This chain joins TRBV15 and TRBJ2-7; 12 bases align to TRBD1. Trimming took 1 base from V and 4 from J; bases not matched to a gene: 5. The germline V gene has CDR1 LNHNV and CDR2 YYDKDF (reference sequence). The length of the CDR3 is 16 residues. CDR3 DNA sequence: TGTGCCACCAGCAGAGGAGGGACAGGGGGCTATTACGAGCAGTACTTC. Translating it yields CATSRGGTGGYYEQYF. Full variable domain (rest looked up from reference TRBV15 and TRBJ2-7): DAMVIQNPRYQVTQFGKPVTLSCSQTLNHNVMYWYQQKSSQAPKLLFHYYDKDFNNEADTPDNFQSRRPNTSFCFLDIRSPGLGDTAMYLCATSRGGTGGYYEQYFGPGTRLTVT.

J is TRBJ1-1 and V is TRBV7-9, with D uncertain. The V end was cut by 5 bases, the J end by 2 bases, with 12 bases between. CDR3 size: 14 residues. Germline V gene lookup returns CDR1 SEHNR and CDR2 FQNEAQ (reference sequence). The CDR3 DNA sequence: TGTGCCAGCAGCCGGAGGGCCATTAACACTGAAGCTTTCTTT. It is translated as CASSRRAINTEAFF.

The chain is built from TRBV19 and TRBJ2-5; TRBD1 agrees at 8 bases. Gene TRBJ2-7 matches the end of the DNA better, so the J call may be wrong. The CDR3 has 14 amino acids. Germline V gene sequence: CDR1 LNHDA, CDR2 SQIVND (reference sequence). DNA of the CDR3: TGTGCCAGTAGAAAGACAGGGGACTCCTACGAGCAGTACTTC. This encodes CASRKTGDSYEQYF.

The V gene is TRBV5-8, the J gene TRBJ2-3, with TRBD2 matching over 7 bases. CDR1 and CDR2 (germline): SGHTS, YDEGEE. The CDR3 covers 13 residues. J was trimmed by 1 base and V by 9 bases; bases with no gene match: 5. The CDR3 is CATTSDRTDTQYF. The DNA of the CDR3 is TGTGCCACAACTAGCGACCGCACAGATACGCAGTATTTT.

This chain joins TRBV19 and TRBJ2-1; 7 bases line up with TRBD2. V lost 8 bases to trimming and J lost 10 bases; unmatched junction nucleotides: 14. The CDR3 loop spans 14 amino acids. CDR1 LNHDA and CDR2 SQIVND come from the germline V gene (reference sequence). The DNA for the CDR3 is TGTGCCAGTTCACGGAACTTCGAACTAGCGGAGCAGTTCTTC. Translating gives CASSRNFELAEQFF.

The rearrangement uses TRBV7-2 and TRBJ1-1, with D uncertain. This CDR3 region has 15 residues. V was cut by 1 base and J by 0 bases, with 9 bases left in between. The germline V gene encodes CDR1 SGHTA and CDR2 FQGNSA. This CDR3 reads CASSLVGSLNTEAFF. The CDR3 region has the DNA TGTGCCAGCAGCTTAGTGGGGAGTTTGAACACTGAAGCTTTCTTT.

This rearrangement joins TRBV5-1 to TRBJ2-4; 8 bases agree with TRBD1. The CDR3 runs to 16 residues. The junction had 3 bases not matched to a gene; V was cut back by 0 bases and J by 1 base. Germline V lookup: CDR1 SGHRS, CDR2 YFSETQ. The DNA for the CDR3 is TGCGCCAGCAGCTTGGGACAGGGGTTGGCCAAAAACATTCAGTACTTC. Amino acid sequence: CASSLGQGLAKNIQYF.

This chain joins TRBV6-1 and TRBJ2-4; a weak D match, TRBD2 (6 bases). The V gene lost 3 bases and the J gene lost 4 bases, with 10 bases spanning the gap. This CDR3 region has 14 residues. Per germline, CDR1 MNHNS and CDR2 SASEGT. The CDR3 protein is CASSESGTKNIQYF. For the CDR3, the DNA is TGTGCCAGCAGTGAGTCCGGGACTAAAAACATTCAGTACTTC.

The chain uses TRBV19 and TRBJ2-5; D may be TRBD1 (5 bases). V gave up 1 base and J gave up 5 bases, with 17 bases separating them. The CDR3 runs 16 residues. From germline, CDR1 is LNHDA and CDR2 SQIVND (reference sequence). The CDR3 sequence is CASSIVMTVTSETQYF. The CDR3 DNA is TGTGCCAGTAGTATAGTTATGACAGTCACCTCGGAGACCCAGTACTTC.

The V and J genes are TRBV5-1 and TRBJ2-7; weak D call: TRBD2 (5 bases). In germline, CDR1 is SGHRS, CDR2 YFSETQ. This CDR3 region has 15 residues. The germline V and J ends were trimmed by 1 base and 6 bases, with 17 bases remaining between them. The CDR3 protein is CASSLFAGTYFEQYF. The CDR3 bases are TGCGCCAGCAGCTTGTTTGCGGGTACCTATTTCGAGCAGTACTTC.

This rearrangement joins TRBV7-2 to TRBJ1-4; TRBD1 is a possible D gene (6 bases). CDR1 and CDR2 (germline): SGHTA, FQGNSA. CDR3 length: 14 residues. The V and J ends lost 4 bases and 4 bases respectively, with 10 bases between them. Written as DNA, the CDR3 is TGTGCCAGCAGCTCGGACAGTTTTAATGAAAAACTGTTTTTT. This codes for CASSSDSFNEKLFF.

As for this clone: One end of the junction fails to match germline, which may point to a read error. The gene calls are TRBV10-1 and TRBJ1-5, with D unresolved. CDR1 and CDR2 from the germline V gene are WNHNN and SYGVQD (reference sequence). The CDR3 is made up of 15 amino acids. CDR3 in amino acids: CASSADGVPHQPQHF. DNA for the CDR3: TGCGCCAGTAGTGCGGACGGGGTACCCCATCAGCCCCAGCATTTT.

CDR3 coding DNA: TGCGCCAGCAGCTTGGCCTTAAGGACGGGGGATACGCAGTATTTT. Translating it yields CASSLALRTGDTQYF. J is TRBJ2-3 and V is TRBV5-1, with D maybe TRBD2 (5 bases). V was shortened by 0 bases and J by 6 bases, with 14 bases between the two germline ends. The CDR3 spans 15 residues. CDR1 and CDR2 from the germline V gene are SGHRS and YFSETQ.

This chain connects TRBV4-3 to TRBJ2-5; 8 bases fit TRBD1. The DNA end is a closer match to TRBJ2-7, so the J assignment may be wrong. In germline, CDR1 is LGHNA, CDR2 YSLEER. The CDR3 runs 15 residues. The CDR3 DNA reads TGCGCCAGCAGCCAAGTGGCGGACAGGGACCACGAGCAGTACTTC. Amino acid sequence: CASSQVADRDHEQYF.

Here the CDR3 DNA reads TGTGCCAGCAATACCCTAGCTGGATACAATGAGCAGTTCTTC. It codes for CASNTLAGYNEQFF. The rearrangement links TRBV9 to TRBJ2-1; possibly TRBD2 for D (5 bases). This CDR3 spans 14 amino acids. Germline V gives CDR1 SGDLS, CDR2 YYNGEE. Trimming pared 6 bases from V and 4 bases from J, leaving 14 bases between.